Here is one TCR beta chain with its context. The antigen is undetermined. The repertoire was sequenced with immunoSEQ multiplex PCR; TCRdb's copy has only in-frame clones and lacks some. The sample lists approximately 59,000 clones, just under 85% seen once, with about 3.5% in the top ten. The entry originates in a study of OX40 agonist ivuxolimab in advanced cancers. Broader study findings: More expanded clones were seen, on average, in CD8+ T cells than in CD4+.

Germline-derived CDR1 and CDR2 are PRHDT and FYEKMQ (reference sequence). V lost 4 bases and J lost 5, with 9 bases in between. The CDR3 sequence is 13 residues long. This clonotype was sampled from an adult with an advanced solid tumor such as melanoma, head and neck, liver or kidney cancer. This rearrangement joins TRBV13 to TRBJ2-4; D gene ambiguous. The sequenced sample was CD4+ or CD8+ T cells sorted from blood, obtained in a trial of the OX40 agonist ivuxolimab. The CDR3 sequence: CASSSSLENIQYF. In DNA, the CDR3 is TGTGCCAGCAGCTCGTCACTTGAAAACATTCAGTACTTC. The full variable domain, in which reference TRBV13 and TRBJ2-4 provide the parts outside the CDR3, is AAGVIQSPRHLIKEKRETATLKCYPIPRHDTVYWYQQGPGQDPQFLISFYEKMQSDKGSIPDRFSAQQFSDYHSELNMSSLELGDSALYFCASSSSLENIQYFGAGTRLSVL.